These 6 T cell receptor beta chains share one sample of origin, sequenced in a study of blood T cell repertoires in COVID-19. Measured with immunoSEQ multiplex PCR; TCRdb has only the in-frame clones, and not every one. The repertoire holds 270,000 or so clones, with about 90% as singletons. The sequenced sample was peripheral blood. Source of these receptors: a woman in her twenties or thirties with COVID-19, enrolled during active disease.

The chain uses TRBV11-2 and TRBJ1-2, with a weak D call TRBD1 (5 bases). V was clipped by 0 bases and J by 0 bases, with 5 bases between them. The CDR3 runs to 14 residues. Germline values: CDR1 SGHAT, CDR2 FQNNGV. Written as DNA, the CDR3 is TGTGCCAGCAGCTTAGACAGGGCTAACTATGGCTACACCTTC. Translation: CASSLDRANYGYTF.

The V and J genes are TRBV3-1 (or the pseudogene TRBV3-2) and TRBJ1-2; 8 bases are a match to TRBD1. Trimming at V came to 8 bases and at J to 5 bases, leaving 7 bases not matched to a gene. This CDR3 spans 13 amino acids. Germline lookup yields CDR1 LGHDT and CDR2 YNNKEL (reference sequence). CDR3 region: CASQGASIYGYTF. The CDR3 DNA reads TGTGCCAGCCAGGGGGCGTCTATTTATGGCTACACCTTC.

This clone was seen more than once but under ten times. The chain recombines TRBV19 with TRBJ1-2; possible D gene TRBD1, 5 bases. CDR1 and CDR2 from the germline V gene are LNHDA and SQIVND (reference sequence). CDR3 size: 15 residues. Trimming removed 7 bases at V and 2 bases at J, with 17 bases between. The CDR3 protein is CASTGGYRSNYGYTF. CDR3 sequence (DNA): TGTGCCAGTACCGGGGGGTACCGATCGAACTATGGCTACACCTTC.

DNA of the CDR3: TGCGCCAGCAGCTTTTGGGGGGATCGGAACACTGAAGCTTTCTTT. It is translated as CASSFWGDRNTEAFF. This rearrangement joins TRBV5-1 to TRBJ1-1, with D possibly matching TRBD1 (5 bases). The V gene's germline CDR1 is SGHRS and CDR2 YFSETQ. The CDR3 runs 15 residues. Trimming removed 2 bases at V and 1 base at J, with 12 bases between.

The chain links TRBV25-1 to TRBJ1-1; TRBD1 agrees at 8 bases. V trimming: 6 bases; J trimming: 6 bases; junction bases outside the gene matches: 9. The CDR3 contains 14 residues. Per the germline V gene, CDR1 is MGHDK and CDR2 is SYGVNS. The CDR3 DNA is TGTGCCAGCAGGGGCGAGGCCAGGGGGCCTGAAGCTTTCTTT. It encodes CASRGEARGPEAFF.

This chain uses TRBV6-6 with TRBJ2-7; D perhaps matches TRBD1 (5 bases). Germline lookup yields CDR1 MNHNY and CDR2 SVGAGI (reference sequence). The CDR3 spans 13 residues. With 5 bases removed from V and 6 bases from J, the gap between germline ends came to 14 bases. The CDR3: CASSKDIIGEQYF. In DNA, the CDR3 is TGTGCCAGCAGTAAGGACATAATCGGCGAGCAGTACTTC.